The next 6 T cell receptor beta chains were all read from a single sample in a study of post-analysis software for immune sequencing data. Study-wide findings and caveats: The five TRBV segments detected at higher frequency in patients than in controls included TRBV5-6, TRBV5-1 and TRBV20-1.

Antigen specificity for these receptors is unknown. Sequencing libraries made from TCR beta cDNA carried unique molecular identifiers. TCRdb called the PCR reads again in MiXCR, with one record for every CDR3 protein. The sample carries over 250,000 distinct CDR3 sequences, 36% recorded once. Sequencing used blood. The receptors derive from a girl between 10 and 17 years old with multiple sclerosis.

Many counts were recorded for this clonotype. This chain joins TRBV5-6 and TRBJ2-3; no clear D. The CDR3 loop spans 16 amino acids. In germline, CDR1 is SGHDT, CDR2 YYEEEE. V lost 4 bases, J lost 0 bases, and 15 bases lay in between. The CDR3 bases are TGTGCCAGCAGCCATGTTTTGGTCCTGAGCACAGATACGCAGTATTTT. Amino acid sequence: CASSHVLVLSTDTQYF.

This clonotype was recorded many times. CDR3 bases: TGTGCCAGCAGTGAAGCGCTTATAGCTAGTCGGGGTGAGACCCAGTACTTC. The encoded protein is CASSEALIASRGETQYF. This chain connects TRBV2 to TRBJ2-5; the D gene is possibly TRBD2 (5 bases). Trimming removed 0 bases from V and 5 bases from J, with 19 bases in between. Germline lookup yields CDR1 SNHLY and CDR2 FYNNEI. This CDR3 has 17 amino acids. Drawing the rest from reference TRBV2 and TRBJ2-5, the complete variable domain is EPEVTQTPSHQVTQMGQEVILRCVPISNHLYFYWYRQILGQKVEFLVSFYNNEISEKSEIFDDQFSVERPDGSNFTLKIRSTKLEDSAMYFCASSEALIASRGETQYFGPGTRLLVL.

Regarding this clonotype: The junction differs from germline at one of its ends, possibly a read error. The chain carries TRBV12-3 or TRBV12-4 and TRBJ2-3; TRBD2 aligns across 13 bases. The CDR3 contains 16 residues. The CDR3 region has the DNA TGTGCTAGCAGACTAGCGGGGGGTCTTTCCACAGATACGCAGTATTTT. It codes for CASRLAGGLSTDTQYF.

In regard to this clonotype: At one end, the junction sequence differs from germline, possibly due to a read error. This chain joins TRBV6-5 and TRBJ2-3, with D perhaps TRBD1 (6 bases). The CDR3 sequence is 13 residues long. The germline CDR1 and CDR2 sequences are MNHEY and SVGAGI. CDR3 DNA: TGTGCCAGCAGTGGAACCCGGACAGAAACGCAGTATTTT. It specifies CASSGTRTETQYF.

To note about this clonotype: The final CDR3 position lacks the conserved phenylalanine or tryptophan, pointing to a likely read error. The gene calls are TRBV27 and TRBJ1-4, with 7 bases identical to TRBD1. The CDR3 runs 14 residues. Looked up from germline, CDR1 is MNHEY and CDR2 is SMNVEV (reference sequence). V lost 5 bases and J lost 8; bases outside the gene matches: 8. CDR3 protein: CASSPGQAGEKLFC. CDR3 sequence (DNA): TGTGCCAGCAGTCCCGGACAGGCGGGGGAAAAACTGTTTTGT.

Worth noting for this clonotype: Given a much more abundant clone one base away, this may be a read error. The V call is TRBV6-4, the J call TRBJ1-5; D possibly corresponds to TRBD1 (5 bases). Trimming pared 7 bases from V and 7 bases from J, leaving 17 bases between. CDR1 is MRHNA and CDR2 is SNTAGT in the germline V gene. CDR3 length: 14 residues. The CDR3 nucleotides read TGTGCCAGCAACCCCCAGGGAGGCGGACAGCCCCAGCATTTT. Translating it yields CASNPQGGGQPQHF.